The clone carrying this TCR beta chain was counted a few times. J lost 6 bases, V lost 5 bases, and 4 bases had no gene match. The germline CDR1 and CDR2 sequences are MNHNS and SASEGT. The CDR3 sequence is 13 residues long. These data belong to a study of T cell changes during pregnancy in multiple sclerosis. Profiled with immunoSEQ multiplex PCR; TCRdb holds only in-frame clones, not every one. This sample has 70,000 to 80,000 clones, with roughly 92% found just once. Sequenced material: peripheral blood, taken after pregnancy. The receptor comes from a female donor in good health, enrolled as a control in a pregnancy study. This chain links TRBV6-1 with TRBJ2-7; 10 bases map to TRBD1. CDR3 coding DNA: TGTGCCAGCAGTCTCCGGGACAGGGGCGAGCAGTACTTC. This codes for CASSLRDRGEQYF.